This T cell receptor beta chain was profiled in a study of T cell responses to AZD1222 COVID-19 vaccine. Looked up from germline, CDR1 is MGHDK and CDR2 is SYGVNS. V was cut by 6 bases and J by 0 bases, with 8 bases left in between. The CDR3 is 14 residues long. The protocol was immunoSEQ multiplex PCR, while the TCRdb copy is restricted to in-frame clones and leaves out a portion. The sample includes some 150,000 clones, 75% to 90% of them seen just once. The chain has TRBV25-1 and TRBJ2-2; D uncertain. Sample: peripheral blood, taken after recovery from COVID-19. The receptor comes from an adult who had recovered from COVID-19. DNA for the CDR3: TGTGCCAGCAGAGCACGGACGAACACCGGGGAGCTGTTTTTT. It is translated as CASRARTNTGELFF.